These 23 T cell receptor beta chains were sequenced from one sample in a study of CD8 T cells in Susac syndrome. RNA was extracted with the RNeasy kit, and a quantity of 0.5 to 1 ug was reverse transcribed using random hexamers. TCRdb ran MiXCR on the immunoSEQ multiplex PCR reads and lists one entry per CDR3 protein. The sample carries almost 450,000 distinct CDR3 sequences, 85% to 90% recorded once. The sequenced material came from CD8+ T cells from PBMCs. These TCRs come from a human donor with multiple sclerosis.

The chain uses TRBV4-1 and TRBJ2-7, with 9 positions matching TRBD1. Germline V gene lookup returns CDR1 MGHRA and CDR2 YSYEKL. V lost 0 bases to trimming and J lost 4 bases; unmatched junction nucleotides: 7. This CDR3 is 16 amino acids long. The CDR3 nucleotides are TGCGCCAGCAGCCAAGATAGGACAGGGGTTACGTACGAGCAGTACTTC. It codes for CASSQDRTGVTYEQYF.

The chain carries TRBV5-5 and TRBJ2-5, with 7 bases aligning to TRBD1. Germline CDR1 SGHKS, CDR2 YYEKEE (reference sequence). With V trimmed by 0 bases and J by 2 bases, 7 bases remained unmatched. This CDR3 spans 16 amino acids. CDR3 protein: CASSLGIGQAQETQYF. The CDR3 DNA follows: TGTGCCAGCAGCTTGGGGATCGGACAGGCGCAAGAGACCCAGTACTTC.

The chain couples TRBV12-3 or TRBV12-4 to TRBJ1-1; the D gene is possibly TRBD1 (6 bases). This CDR3 has 13 amino acids. Trimming pared 8 bases from V and 6 bases from J, leaving 16 bases between. The CDR3 spells CASLYQGRPEAFF. Written as DNA, the CDR3 is TGTGCCAGCCTCTACCAGGGGAGGCCTGAAGCTTTCTTT.

The chain carries TRBV25-1 and TRBJ2-5; either TRBD1 or TRBD2 may supply D (5 bases each). The CDR3 loop spans 15 amino acids. Trimming pared 6 bases from V and 4 bases from J, leaving 18 bases between. Germline V lookup: CDR1 MGHDK, CDR2 SYGVNS. This CDR3 is CASSQGTIRRETQYF. In DNA form, the CDR3 reads TGTGCCAGCAGCCAAGGGACCATAAGGCGAGAGACCCAGTACTTC. Variable domain in full (rest from reference TRBV25-1 and TRBJ2-5): EADIYQTPRYLVIGTGKKITLECSQTMGHDKMYWYQQDPGMELHLIHYSYGVNSTEKGDLSSESTVSRIRTEHFPLTLESARPSHTSQYLCASSQGTIRRETQYFGPGTRLLVL.

This chain links TRBV18 with TRBJ2-5; no reliable D call. CDR1 is KGHSH and CDR2 is LQKENI in the germline V gene. The CDR3 has 15 residues. V was pared by 2 bases and J by 0 bases, with 10 bases between. This CDR3 is CASSPTDGDQETQYF. CDR3 coding DNA: TGTGCCAGCTCACCAACCGATGGGGACCAAGAGACCCAGTACTTC.

This chain joins TRBV4-1 and TRBJ2-1; TRBD2 agrees at 9 bases. J gave up 0 bases and V 5 bases, and 8 bases lay outside the gene matches. CDR3 length: 17 amino acids. The germline V gene has CDR1 MGHRA and CDR2 YSYEKL. CDR3 sequence reads: CASSGRGLASSYNEQFF. The CDR3 coding sequence is TGCGCCAGCAGCGGACGGGGACTAGCTAGCTCCTACAATGAGCAGTTCTTC.

This chain joins TRBV12-3 or TRBV12-4 and TRBJ1-1, with D hard to call. The CDR3 extends over 14 amino acids. Between the trimmed V and J ends, which lost 7 bases and 3 bases, there was a span of 15 bases. The CDR3 DNA sequence: TGTGCCAGCATGACCGACATTCTGTACACTGAAGCTTTCTTT. Translation gives CASMTDILYTEAFF.

This clonotype was found a few times. The chain is built from TRBV6-5 and TRBJ1-2, with D perhaps matching TRBD1 (6 bases). Germline V lookup: CDR1 MNHEY, CDR2 SVGAGI. This CDR3 is 15 amino acids long. Trimming shortened V by 3 bases and J by 4 bases, and 15 bases separated the two germline ends. The CDR3 DNA follows: TGTGCCAGCAGTTATACCGGGGGCTCCTCCTATGGCTACACCTTC. This translates into CASSYTGGSSYGYTF.

The rearrangement links TRBV30 to TRBJ1-6; no clear D. The CDR3 has 12 amino acids. CDR1 and CDR2 from the germline V gene are GTSNPN and SVGIG (reference sequence). V was pared by 4 bases and J by 7 bases, with 8 bases between. CDR3 DNA: TGTGCCTGGACAAGACTCAATTCACCCCTCCACTTT. Its protein is CAWTRLNSPLHF.

This clonotype was counted once. The V gene is TRBV18, the J gene TRBJ2-2; the D gene is possibly TRBD2 (5 bases). V lost 2 bases and J 6 bases, leaving 22 bases between the germline ends. The CDR3 is 18 residues long. CDR1 is KGHSH and CDR2 is LQKENI in the germline V gene. In DNA form, the CDR3 reads TGTGCCAGCTCACCATCGGGAAATCGAGCAGGAAAGGCCGGGGAGCTGTTTTTT. It yields the protein CASSPSGNRAGKAGELFF. The full variable domain, with the rest looked up from reference TRBV18 and TRBJ2-2, is NAGVMQNPRHLVRRRGQEARLRCSPMKGHSHVYWYRQLPEEGLKFMVYLQKENIIDESGMPKERFSAEFPKEGPSILRIQQVVRGDSAAYFCASSPSGNRAGKAGELFFGEGSRLTVL.

With respect to this clonotype: A junction boundary mismatches the germline segment, possibly from a read error. The rearrangement joins TRBV24-1 to TRBJ2-1; D not resolved. Germline V gene sequence: CDR1 KGHDR, CDR2 SFDVKD. The CDR3 contains 13 residues. The CDR3 DNA follows: TGTGCCGCCAGTGATTCGTGGGCCAATGAGCAGTTCTTC. This gives the protein CAASDSWANEQFF.

V and J are TRBV6-5 and TRBJ2-7; 9 nucleotides agree with TRBD1. Germline V gives CDR1 MNHEY, CDR2 SVGAGI. The J segment lost 3 bases and the V segment lost 2 bases, leaving 2 bases of the junction unmatched. There are 14 residues in the CDR3. In nucleotides, the CDR3 is TGTGCCAGCAGTTACCTGGGACAGGGCTACGAGCAGTACTTC. It codes for CASSYLGQGYEQYF.

As for this clonotype: The junction departs from germline at one end; a sequencing error may be responsible. The chain is built from TRBV27 and TRBJ2-3; D is ambiguous. The CDR3 runs to 11 residues. Germline V gene lookup returns CDR1 MNHEY and CDR2 SMNVEV (reference sequence). The CDR3 DNA sequence: TGTACCAGCAGGTCCACAGATACGCAGTATTTT. Protein product: CTSRSTDTQYF.

The chain recombines TRBV5-1 with TRBJ2-1; a possible D gene is TRBD1 (7 bases). This CDR3 region has 15 residues. Trimming removed 0 bases at V and 3 bases at J, with 10 bases between. In germline, CDR1 is SGHRS, CDR2 YFSETQ. The CDR3 sequence: CASSLGQGGYNEQFF. The CDR3 DNA follows: TGCGCCAGCAGCTTGGGACAGGGAGGCTACAATGAGCAGTTCTTC.

The V and J genes are TRBV4-1 and TRBJ2-2; 10 positions match TRBD1. Trimming at V came to 2 bases and at J to 4 bases, leaving 7 bases not matched to a gene. The CDR3 is 17 residues long. CDR1 is MGHRA and CDR2 is YSYEKL in the germline V gene. CDR3 nucleotide sequence: TGCGCCAGCAGCCAATCGACAGGGGGCAGCGGCACCGGGGAGCTGTTTTTT. Translated, it gives CASSQSTGGSGTGELFF.

The rearrangement links TRBV10-3 to TRBJ2-7; no definite D call. The CDR3 covers 12 residues. V shed 9 bases and J shed 5 bases, with 14 bases lying between them. Germline CDR1 ENHRY, CDR2 SYGVKD. DNA for the CDR3: TGTGCCATTAAAGGTTGGCACGACGAGCAGTACTTC. It specifies CAIKGWHDEQYF.

The chain links TRBV4-1 to TRBJ1-2; D not certain. The CDR3 consists of 17 residues. The V gene lost 0 bases and the J gene lost 3 bases, with 17 bases spanning the gap. In germline, CDR1 is MGHRA, CDR2 YSYEKL. CDR3: CASSQDWEEGYYYGYTF. The CDR3 nucleotides read TGCGCCAGCAGCCAAGATTGGGAGGAGGGTTACTACTATGGCTACACCTTC.

The V and J genes are TRBV6-6 and TRBJ1-1, with D possibly TRBD1 on 5 matching bases. Per the germline V gene, CDR1 is MNHNY and CDR2 is SVGAGI (reference sequence). Trimming cost V 5 bases and J 11 bases, with 18 bases left between them. The CDR3 is made up of 13 amino acids. CDR3 nucleotides: TGTGCCAGCAGTGGGGGAGTGGGAGTTGATGCTTTCTTT. This gives the protein CASSGGVGVDAFF.

The rearrangement links TRBV7-9 to TRBJ2-1; 7 nucleotides align to TRBD1. Trimming cost V 3 bases and J 5 bases; bases outside gene matches: 10. The CDR3 has 16 amino acids. The germline CDR1 and CDR2 sequences are SEHNR and FQNEAQ (reference sequence). The CDR3 DNA reads as TGTGCCAGCAGCTTCCCCGACAGGGAAGCTCACAATGAGCAGTTCTTC. This encodes CASSFPDREAHNEQFF.

This clonotype was seen a few times. The CDR3 nucleotides read TGTGCCAGCAGCCCCCCCGGGGAGAACACTGAAGCTTTCTTT. Its translation: CASSPPGENTEAFF. The V and J genes are TRBV7-9 and TRBJ1-1; D unresolved. Germline lookup yields CDR1 SEHNR and CDR2 FQNEAQ (reference sequence). This CDR3 is 14 amino acids long. The V gene lost 5 bases and the J gene lost 1 base, with 11 bases spanning the gap.

The chain combines TRBV2 with TRBJ2-4; D uncertain. The CDR3 sequence is 16 residues long. V shed 3 bases and J shed 2 bases, with 14 bases lying between them. Germline-derived CDR1 and CDR2 are SNHLY and FYNNEI. The CDR3 DNA sequence: TGTGCCAGCAGTGACCGTACGGTAACGTCCAAAAACATTCAGTACTTC. Translating it yields CASSDRTVTSKNIQYF. Together with reference TRBV2 and TRBJ2-4, the CDR3 gives the full variable domain: EPEVTQTPSHQVTQMGQEVILRCVPISNHLYFYWYRQILGQKVEFLVSFYNNEISEKSEIFDDQFSVERPDGSNFTLKIRSTKLEDSAMYFCASSDRTVTSKNIQYFGAGTRLSVL.

This clonotype was observed once. The V call is TRBV7-9, the J call TRBJ2-1; weak D call: TRBD2 (5 bases). The V end lost 1 base, the J end lost 10 bases, and 11 bases lay between the germline ends. The length of the CDR3 is 13 residues. The germline V gene encodes CDR1 SEHNR and CDR2 FQNEAQ (reference sequence). The DNA of the CDR3 is TGTGCCAGCAGCTTAGTCCCTAGCCACGAGCAGTTCTTC. Translating gives CASSLVPSHEQFF.

The V and J genes are TRBV15 and TRBJ2-1; D gene unclear. The germline V gene encodes CDR1 LNHNV and CDR2 YYDKDF (reference sequence). The length of the CDR3 is 11 residues. V was clipped by 3 bases and J by 4 bases, with 1 base between them. This chain's CDR3 is CATSRYNEQFF. The DNA for the CDR3 is TGTGCCACCAGCAGGTACAATGAGCAGTTCTTC.